The 26 T cell receptor beta chains presented below share a single source sample, sequenced in a study of tumor and adjacent non-tumor tissue in lung cancer (dated by TCRdb to 2017 to 2018). Libraries were prepared through multiplex PCR. The instrument given in TCRdb is Illumina HiSeq 2500. TCRbeta libraries were constructed through three rounds of nested PCR with primers (Table S4) according to protocols modified from ARM-PCR. In TCRdb, the public reads were trimmed at Q25 with fastp and aligned with MiXCR, with productive beta chains retained. Here each entry gathers all rows of one CDR3 protein and keeps the most common genes and DNA. This sample has 100,000 to 120,000 distinct CDR3 sequences in its table, and approximately 80% of those were observed once. The top ten hold 20% to 25% of the sample. RNA was extracted from bulk unsorted tissue and checked for quality with a NanoDrop ND-1000 and an Agilent 2100.

The sequenced sample consisted of lung tumor tissue. The receptors were sampled from a man aged 65 to 79 with non-small cell lung cancer.

In regard to this clonotype: One junction end disagrees with the germline gene, perhaps due to a read error. This rearrangement joins TRBV6-5 to TRBJ1-1, with a tentative D call TRBD1 (5 bases). Germline V lookup: CDR1 MNHEY, CDR2 SVGAGI. The CDR3 is 12 amino acids. The CDR3 DNA reads TGTGCCAGCAGGACAGAGAACGCTGAAGCTTCCTTT. Encoded protein: CASRTENAEASF.

The J gene is TRBJ2-3, the V gene TRBV29-1; 11 bases align to TRBD2. Germline lookup yields CDR1 SQVTM and CDR2 ANQGSEA. The V and J ends lost 6 bases and 2 bases, in that order; junction bases with no gene match: 7. The CDR3 is made up of 15 amino acids. CDR3 residues: CSVQGTSGNTDTQYF. Written as DNA, the CDR3 is TGCAGCGTGCAAGGGACTAGCGGAAACACAGATACGCAGTATTTT.

Details on this clonotype: Germline is not matched at one junction end, which may reflect a read error. The rearrangement links TRBV5-4 to TRBJ1-2; D is undetermined. The CDR3 loop spans 13 amino acids. Germline values: CDR1 SGHNT, CDR2 YYREEE (reference sequence). The CDR3 DNA follows: TGTGCCGGCAGCTTGCACATTAACTATGGTTACACCTTC. It codes for CAGSLHINYGYTF.

Regarding this clonotype: One junction end does not reproduce the germline sequence, and a read error may be involved. The rearrangement links TRBV10-2 to TRBJ2-7, with D perhaps TRBD2 (6 bases). Germline CDR1 reads WSHSY; CDR2 reads SAAADI. The CDR3 is 14 amino acids. In nucleotides, the CDR3 is TGCACCAGCATGCGAGCCGGGACTCGGGACGAACAGTACTTC. It translates to CTSMRAGTRDEQYF.

V and J are TRBV5-1 and TRBJ1-2; 7 bases match TRBD1. The CDR3 extends over 14 amino acids. Germline loops: CDR1 SGHRS, CDR2 YFSETQ. The CDR3 DNA reads as TGCGCTAGAAGCTCCGGACAGGAGTTCTATGGCTACACCTTC. It codes for CARSSGQEFYGYTF.

Worth noting for this clonotype: A much larger clonotype is one base distant, so this may be a read error. This chain links TRBV15 with TRBJ1-2; D is unclear. The length of the CDR3 is 16 residues. CDR1 and CDR2 from the germline V gene are LNHNV and YYDKDF (reference sequence). Here the CDR3 reads CPTSRDGKGSGYGYTF. DNA for the CDR3: TGTCCCACCAGCAGAGATGGAAAGGGCTCCGGCTATGGCTACACCTTC.

CDR3 residues: CASSLFGQAPYGYTF. The CDR3 coding sequence is TGTGCCAGCAGCTTATTCGGCCAGGCTCCCTATGGCTACACCTTC. The gene calls are TRBV11-2 and TRBJ1-2; D call uncertain. Trimming removed 2 bases from V and 4 bases from J, with 14 bases in between. Germline loops: CDR1 SGHAT, CDR2 FQNNGV. The CDR3 runs to 15 residues. The variable domain in full, with the rest retrieved from reference TRBV11-2 and TRBJ1-2, is EAGVAQSPRYKIIEKRQSVAFWCNPISGHATLYWYQQILGQGPKLLIQFQNNGVVDDSQLPKDRFSAERLKGVDSTLKIQPAKLEDSAVYLCASSLFGQAPYGYTFGSGTRLTVV.

For this clonotype: This CDR3 is missing its conserved last phenylalanine or tryptophan, likely due to a read error. This rearrangement joins TRBV11-2 to TRBJ2-7; the D is unclear. Germline loops: CDR1 SGHAT, CDR2 FQNNGV. This CDR3 has 13 residues. The CDR3 sequence is CVSRQWTKREQYI. The CDR3 region has the DNA TGTGTCAGCAGGCAATGGACCAAGCGCGAGCAGTACATC.

Comments on this clonotype: A much larger clonotype is one base distant, so this may be a read error. CDR3 residues: CASSKFQTGYTF. CDR3 nucleotide sequence: TGCGCCAGCAGCAAATTTCAGACTGGCTACACCTTC. The chain has TRBV5-1 and TRBJ1-2, with D unresolved. The germline V gene encodes CDR1 SGHRS and CDR2 YFSETQ. The germline V and J ends were trimmed by 4 bases and 7 bases, with 11 bases remaining between them. This CDR3 is 12 amino acids long.

J is TRBJ2-1 and V is TRBV6-2 or TRBV6-3; D unclear. Trimming took off 0 bases at V and 0 bases at J, with 12 bases between the two ends. Germline V gives CDR1 MNHEY, CDR2 SVGEGT. The CDR3 covers 17 residues. CDR3 sequence: CASSYSDQEFSYNEQFF. The CDR3 nucleotides are TGTGCCAGCAGTTACTCGGATCAGGAATTCTCCTACAATGAGCAGTTCTTC.

Regarding this clonotype: With a much larger clone just one base away, this may be a read error. The V gene is TRBV20-1, the J gene TRBJ1-5, with 10 bases matching TRBD1. From germline, CDR1 is DFQATT and CDR2 SNEGSKA (reference sequence). Trimming at V came to 3 bases and at J to 7 bases, leaving 9 bases not matched to a gene. The CDR3 covers 15 residues. DNA of the CDR3: TGCAGTGCTAGGTTCCGGGACAGGGGATACCAGCCCCAGCATTTT. Translation gives CSARFRDRGYQPQHF.

As for this clonotype: The junction does not match germline at one end; this may be a read error. The chain combines TRBV12-3 or TRBV12-4 with TRBJ2-5; a weak D match, TRBD2 (6 bases). The CDR3 has 15 amino acids. The CDR3 sequence is CASSGLARVVVTQYF. CDR3 coding DNA: TGTGCCAGCAGCGGGCTAGCGAGAGTGGTGGTGACCCAGTATTTC.

V is TRBV5-4 and J is TRBJ2-3, with TRBD2 matching 11 bases. Germline V CDR1 and CDR2: SGHNT, YYREEE (reference sequence). The ends lost 5 bases at V and 4 bases at J; junction bases unmatched: 9. The CDR3 length is 16 residues. The CDR3 DNA reads as TGTGCCAGCAGTCCTACTAGCGGGAGATGGGCAGATACGCAGTATTTT. It translates to CASSPTSGRWADTQYF.

On this clonotype itself: This may be a read error: a much more frequent sequence differs by one nucleotide. This CDR3 is missing its conserved last phenylalanine or tryptophan, likely due to a read error. The chain employs TRBV7-3 and TRBJ2-2; tentatively, D is TRBD2 (5 bases). This CDR3 region has 15 residues. V lost 2 bases and J 1 base, leaving 8 bases between the germline ends. The V gene's germline CDR1 is SGHTA and CDR2 FQGTGA. The CDR3 nucleotides are TGTGCCAGCAGCTTATCCGGGATGAACACCGGGGAGCTGTTTATT. It translates to CASSLSGMNTGELFI.

About this clonotype itself: This is likely a read error, given that the CDR3 carries no conserved phenylalanine or tryptophan at its end. This sequence joins TRBV10-3 and TRBJ1-4, with D perhaps TRBD1 (5 bases). This CDR3 has 15 residues. Looked up from germline, CDR1 is ENHRY and CDR2 is SYGVKD. The CDR3 DNA sequence: TGTACCATCAGTGATCGGGGCGGTTATAATGAAAAACTGTTTTAT. Translated: CTISDRGGYNEKLFY.

To note about this clonotype: No conserved phenylalanine or tryptophan ends this CDR3, so it is likely a read error. This sequence joins TRBV6-6 and TRBJ1-2; TRBD1 matches 9 bases. CDR3 size: 14 residues. Germline CDR1 is MNHNY and CDR2 is SVGAGI (reference sequence). V lost 5 bases and J lost 4; bases outside the gene matches: 5. The CDR3 protein is CASSIQGQGYGYTI. CDR3 coding DNA: TGTGCCAGCAGTATTCAGGGACAGGGCTATGGCTACACCATC.

With respect to this clonotype: This likely comes from a read error, as the CDR3 has no conserved phenylalanine or tryptophan at its end. The V and J genes are TRBV6-2 or TRBV6-3 and TRBJ2-1; 8 bases are a match to TRBD2. CDR3 length: 15 amino acids. In germline, CDR1 is MNHEY, CDR2 SVGEGT. The CDR3 DNA follows: TGTGTCAGCAGTCCGGGACTAGGCAATACCATTGAGCAGTTCCTC. Translated, it gives CVSSPGLGNTIEQFL.

The CDR3 here is CAWVLFWGSPLHF. CDR3 DNA sequence: TGTGCCTGGGTCTTGTTTTGGGGTTCACCCCTCCACTTT. The rearrangement uses TRBV6-6 and TRBJ1-6; unclear D gene. The CDR3 has 13 amino acids. Trimming removed 11 bases from V and 9 bases from J, with 17 bases in between. Germline V gene data show CDR1 as MNHNY and CDR2 as SVGAGI (reference sequence).

This clonotype appeared a single time. It may be a read error: a sequence one base away is much more abundant. This chain uses TRBV20-1 with TRBJ2-2; 9 bases are shared with TRBD2. This CDR3 comprises 15 residues. The V gene's germline CDR1 is DFQATT and CDR2 SNEGSKA (reference sequence). CDR3 in amino acids: CSARVFSGSTVELFF. The DNA for the CDR3 is TGCAGTGCTAGAGTGTTTAGCGGGAGTACCGTGGAGCTGTTTTTT.

About this clonotype itself: As the CDR3 is not closed by the conserved phenylalanine or tryptophan, this likely results from a read error. The V and J genes are TRBV11-1 and TRBJ2-7, with 7 bases aligning to TRBD1. Germline V gives CDR1 SGHAT, CDR2 FQDESV (reference sequence). The CDR3 loop spans 14 amino acids. J lost 3 bases, V lost 8 bases, and 10 bases had no gene match. CDR3 region: CASQSQGQSYEQYL. CDR3 DNA sequence: TGTGCCAGCCAATCTCAGGGACAGAGCTACGAGCAGTACCTA.

The chain employs TRBV18 and TRBJ2-7; the D is unclear. This CDR3 comprises 14 residues. CDR1 is KGHSH, CDR2 LQKENI, per germline. Trimming pared 4 bases from V and 0 bases from J, leaving 10 bases between. CDR3 nucleotides: TGTGCCAGCTCACAACTCAACAGCTCCTACGAGCAGTACTTC. It translates to CASSQLNSSYEQYF. Supplemented by reference TRBV18 and TRBJ2-7, the full variable domain reads NAGVMQNPRHLVRRRGQEARLRCSPMKGHSHVYWYRQLPEEGLKFMVYLQKENIIDESGMPKERFSAEFPKEGPSILRIQQVVRGDSAAYFCASSQLNSSYEQYFGPGTRLTVT.

On this clonotype: A read error may account for a junction end that differs from germline. J is TRBJ1-1 and V is TRBV6-2 or TRBV6-3; D perhaps matches TRBD1 (5 bases). The CDR3 runs 16 residues. CDR1 is MNHEY and CDR2 is SVGEGT in the germline V gene. The CDR3 DNA reads TGTGGCAGCAGTTCGGCGAGAGGCATAAGGGGAATTGAAGCTTTCTTT. Translation gives CGSSSARGIRGIEAFF.

Only a few counts were recorded for this clonotype. One end of the junction is discordant with germline, which a read error may explain. The rearrangement joins TRBV24-1 to TRBJ2-1; tentative D call: TRBD2 (5 bases). CDR3 length equals 13 residues. Germline-derived CDR1 and CDR2 are KGHDR and SFDVKD. This CDR3 is CATTEGSYIEQFF. In DNA form, the CDR3 reads TGTGCCACCACCGAGGGCTCCTACATTGAGCAGTTCTTC.

Points on this clonotype: A much larger clone lies one base from this, so it may be a read error. CDR3 sequence (DNA): TGTGGCAGCAGCTTAGTCGACAGGTCTGAAGCTTTCTTT. Amino acid sequence: CGSSLVDRSEAFF. This chain connects TRBV7-2 to TRBJ1-1, with D perhaps matching TRBD1 (6 bases). Germline V lookup: CDR1 SGHTA, CDR2 FQGNSA. CDR3 length: 13 amino acids.

In DNA, the CDR3 is TGCGCCAGCAGTGAAGGGACGGGCAAAGAGACCCAGTACTTC. Protein: CASSEGTGKETQYF. V usage is TRBV5-1 and J usage is TRBJ2-5; either TRBD1 or TRBD2 may supply D (5 bases each). Trimming took off 5 bases at V and 3 bases at J, with 14 bases between the two ends. This CDR3 has 14 amino acids. Germline V lookup: CDR1 SGHRS, CDR2 YFSETQ.

Regarding this clonotype: The conserved phenylalanine or tryptophan is not found at the CDR3 terminus, so this likely reflects a read error. J is TRBJ2-3 and V is TRBV6-1; D is possibly TRBD2 (5 bases). The CDR3 is made up of 16 amino acids. Germline CDR1 reads MNHNS; CDR2 reads SASEGT. The CDR3: CANSGDGTGGAVTQYL. CDR3 DNA sequence: TGTGCCAACAGTGGAGATGGCACCGGAGGAGCAGTTACGCAGTATTTA.